This entry is about one TCR beta chain. The antigen remains unidentified. TCRdb fed the reads into MiXCR, producing one record per CDR3 protein. The top ten clones hold 9.5% to 15% of a sample with about 830,000 distinct CDR3 sequences, about 31% of them seen once. In germline, CDR1 is SEHNR, CDR2 FQNEAQ (reference sequence). The trim removed 6 bases at V and 6 bases at J, leaving 20 bases unmatched. This CDR3 contains 18 residues. This entry comes from a study of T cell repertoires in cytomegalovirus infection. The chain is built from TRBV7-9 and TRBJ1-1; 9 nucleotides match TRBD1. The receptor was derived from a human donor in good health (CMV status not recorded). Some clones in this sample may be carry-over from other donors' samples. Source: cultured CD8+ T cells from PBMCs, taken from culture after CMV antigen stimulation. The CDR3 sequence: CASRGRTGDPNHHSEAFF. The CDR3 DNA is TGTGCCAGCAGAGGCCGGACAGGGGATCCAAATCATCACTCTGAAGCTTTCTTT.